These 14 T cell receptor beta chains were all obtained from the same sample, sequenced in a study of beta chain features in type 1 diabetes (dated by TCRdb to 2017 to 2018). The investigation overall reported the following: A moderate but significant shortening of TCRB CDR3 length was observed in type 1 diabetes patients in all four CD4+ subsets.

Their recognized antigens are unknown. Preparation of the library involved the immunoSEQ multiplex PCR assay. The entire isolated RNA was reverse transcribed using the High Capacity cDNA Reverse Transcription Kit, and thus expressed TCRB transcripts were sequenced. TCRdb's version of the immuneACCESS table is confined to in-frame rearrangements and falls short of the full clone set. An unresolved V gene accounts for under half of the shortfall where checked; the remainder is of unknown origin. This sample has about 700,000 clones in its table, and around 15% of those were observed once. 0.022% of the sample is taken by the ten largest. Sequencing was performed on naive CD4+ T cells from blood. Per the publication, the cell subset or site label means: true naive CD4+ T cells. The source is a man younger than 35 with type 1 diabetes.

In its sample, this clone was seen a few times. The chain combines TRBV5-6 with TRBJ2-1, with a possible D match to TRBD2 (5 bases). V lost 0 bases and J 7 bases, leaving 5 bases between the germline ends. This CDR3 is 12 amino acids long. Germline V gives CDR1 SGHDT, CDR2 YYEEEE. The CDR3 sequence: CASSLERNEQFF. CDR3 nucleotide sequence: TGTGCCAGCAGCTTGGAGCGGAATGAGCAGTTCTTC.

This clone was recorded a few times. Other DNA sequences in this specimen translate into the identical CDR3. The rearrangement links TRBV6-5 to TRBJ2-7; D is unresolved. CDR1 is MNHEY, CDR2 SVGAGI, per germline. The CDR3 runs 11 residues. Between the trimmed V and J ends, which lost 5 bases and 0 bases, there was a span of 2 bases. The CDR3, as DNA: TGTGCCAGCAGTACCTCCTACGAGCAGTACTTC. Encoded protein: CASSTSYEQYF.

This chain links TRBV5-1 with TRBJ2-7, with D hard to call. From germline, CDR1 is SGHRS and CDR2 YFSETQ. The CDR3 extends over 13 amino acids. V lost 5 bases and J lost 0, with 9 bases in between. The CDR3 bases are TGCGCCAGCAGTCGCCACAACTCCTACGAGCAGTACTTC. Translated: CASSRHNSYEQYF.

This clone was counted between two and nine times. This same CDR3 is encoded by further DNA sequences in the sample. The chain links TRBV11-3 to TRBJ2-5; no definite D call. Germline CDR1 reads SGHNT; CDR2 reads YENEEA. Between the trimmed V and J ends, which lost 4 bases and 5 bases, there was a span of 5 bases. The CDR3 has 11 residues. CDR3 coding DNA: TGTGCCAGCAGCTCAAGGGAGACCCAGTACTTC. Its protein is CASSSRETQYF.

The chain joins TRBV28 to TRBJ1-5, with TRBD1 as a possible D gene (6 bases). Germline-derived CDR1 and CDR2 are MDHEN and SYDVKM. The CDR3 is made up of 15 amino acids. V dropped 6 bases and J dropped 9 bases, with 21 bases sitting between them. CDR3 DNA sequence: TGTGCCAGCAGGCGCCCGACGACAGGCCATGCGCCCCAGCATTTT. Protein product: CASRRPTTGHAPQHF.

This clone was detected only a few times. The genes are TRBV30 and TRBJ2-2; no clear D. Germline V gene sequence: CDR1 GTSNPN, CDR2 SVGIG (reference sequence). The ends were cut back, 3 bases at V and 7 bases at J, with 6 bases in the middle. The CDR3 is made up of 11 amino acids. The CDR3 is CAWRYIGELFF. Written as DNA, the CDR3 is TGTGCCTGGAGATATATCGGGGAGCTGTTTTTT.

Only a few counts were recorded for this clone. V gene TRBV10-3 combines with J gene TRBJ2-7; the D is unclear. Germline CDR1 ENHRY, CDR2 SYGVKD. The CDR3 has 14 amino acids. Deletions cut 0 bases from V and 4 bases from J, with 10 bases between. The CDR3 sequence: CAISESGDKYEQYF. Written as DNA, the CDR3 is TGTGCCATCAGTGAGTCAGGTGACAAGTACGAGCAGTACTTC.

The rearrangement uses TRBV7-2 and TRBJ1-4; 10 bases align to TRBD1. The ends lost 5 bases at V and 10 bases at J; junction bases unmatched: 7. Germline V gene sequence: CDR1 SGHTA, CDR2 FQGNSA. The CDR3 length is 14 residues. The CDR3 DNA is TGTGCCAGCAGCCCGGGACAGGGGATCGTAAAACTGTTTTTT. Protein: CASSPGQGIVKLFF.

This clone occurred a few times. The chain couples TRBV7-9 to TRBJ1-5; possibly TRBD1 for D (6 bases). V lost 5 bases to trimming and J lost 5 bases, with 13 bases between them. The germline gives CDR1 SEHNR, CDR2 FQNEAQ (reference sequence). The CDR3 length is 14 residues. CDR3 in amino acids: CASSKQGGDQPQHF. CDR3 coding DNA: TGTGCCAGCAGCAAACAGGGAGGGGATCAGCCCCAGCATTTT.

Worth noting for this clone: A read error is possible here, since a much larger clone lies one base away. This sample includes further DNA sequences coding for the same CDR3. In DNA, the CDR3 is TGTGCCAGCAGTTTTTACAATGAGCAGTTCTTC. Translated, it gives CASSFYNEQFF. The J gene is TRBJ2-1, the V gene TRBV11-2; D gene unclear. Trimming stripped 6 bases from V and 4 bases from J, with 4 bases between. Germline V CDR1 and CDR2: SGHAT, FQNNGV. CDR3 length: 11 amino acids.

V usage is TRBV15 and J usage is TRBJ1-2; D is perhaps TRBD1 (5 bases). The CDR3 contains 13 residues. Trimming took 0 bases from V and 4 from J, leaving 6 bases between them. Germline V gene lookup returns CDR1 LNHNV and CDR2 YYDKDF (reference sequence). CDR3 loop: CATSREGLYGYTF. In DNA, the CDR3 is TGTGCCACCAGCAGAGAGGGACTCTATGGCTACACCTTC.

The chain uses TRBV20-1 and TRBJ1-1; D ambiguous. Trimming cost V 3 bases and J 7 bases, with 9 bases left between them. CDR3 size: 11 residues. Germline V gene sequence: CDR1 DFQATT, CDR2 SNEGSKA (reference sequence). CDR3 sequence reads: CSASGPLEAFF. In nucleotides, the CDR3 is TGCAGTGCTAGTGGCCCACTTGAAGCTTTCTTT.

This clone showed up just a few times. J is TRBJ1-6 and V is TRBV6-5; D is uncertain. Trimming took off 8 bases at V and 8 bases at J, with 16 bases between the two ends. CDR3 length: 14 amino acids. CDR1 and CDR2 from the germline V gene are MNHEY and SVGAGI. CDR3 bases: TGTGCCAGCCGGCTCGGCCAAAGGGATTCACCCCTCCACTTT. Amino acid sequence: CASRLGQRDSPLHF.

The V gene is TRBV7-9, the J gene TRBJ1-1; the D gene is possibly TRBD1 (5 bases). Germline V gene lookup returns CDR1 SEHNR and CDR2 FQNEAQ (reference sequence). V was shortened by 0 bases and J by 7 bases, with 15 bases between the two germline ends. This CDR3 comprises 15 residues. DNA of the CDR3: TGTGCCAGCAGCTTAGCGGGCGGAAGGACAAGTGAAGCTTTCTTT. This sequence encodes CASSLAGGRTSEAFF.